These 19 T cell receptor beta chains share one sample of origin, sequenced in a study of long-term antiretroviral therapy in people with HIV. Runs used v3.0 of the immunoSEQ assay and were done at survey level. Sequencing used immunoSEQ multiplex PCR; TCRdb keeps in-frame clones, though not all of them. The sample has around 8,600 clones, about 73% seen once. The specimen comprised unsorted PBMCs, sampled 0.6 years before starting antiretroviral therapy. Receptors were obtained from a man aged 35 to 55 with HIV.

A remark on this clone: This sample also contains other DNA sequences that code for the same CDR3. The rearrangement uses TRBV27 and TRBJ2-2; no firm D call. This CDR3 is built from 13 residues. From germline, CDR1 is MNHEY and CDR2 SMNVEV (reference sequence). V was pared by 8 bases and J by 0 bases, with 7 bases between. The CDR3 protein is CASRRPNTGELFF. As DNA, the CDR3 is TGTGCCAGCCGTCGCCCGAACACCGGGGAGCTGTTTTTT.

The chain has TRBV10-3 and TRBJ1-2, with 12 bases matching TRBD1. With V trimmed by 3 bases and J by 8 bases, 13 bases remained unmatched. This CDR3 has 17 amino acids. Germline V gene lookup returns CDR1 ENHRY and CDR2 SYGVKD. Here the CDR3 DNA reads TGTGCCATCAGTGACCGCGGGCCCGGGACAGGGGGCGCAGGCTACACCTTC. Protein product: CAISDRGPGTGGAGYTF.

The chain links TRBV30 to TRBJ1-1; D perhaps matches TRBD1 (5 bases). Germline assignment: CDR1 GTSNPN and CDR2 SVGIG (reference sequence). With 8 bases removed from V and 1 base from J, the gap between germline ends came to 14 bases. The CDR3 sequence is 13 residues long. The CDR3: CAAGGTSNTEAFF. The CDR3 region has the DNA TGTGCCGCCGGGGGGACGTCGAACACTGAAGCTTTCTTT.

The V and J genes are TRBV7-9 and TRBJ2-3; D is undetermined. The CDR3 spans 15 residues. Looked up from germline, CDR1 is SEHNR and CDR2 is FQNEAQ (reference sequence). V lost 4 bases and J 0 bases, leaving 11 bases between the germline ends. CDR3 DNA sequence: TGTGCCAGCAGCTCTACTTTCGAGAGCACAGATACGCAGTATTTT. Residues: CASSSTFESTDTQYF.

The genes are TRBV19 and TRBJ1-2; D possibly corresponds to TRBD1 (6 bases). CDR1 and CDR2 (germline): LNHDA, SQIVND (reference sequence). Trimming removed 3 bases from V and 6 bases from J, with 11 bases in between. CDR3 length equals 13 residues. The CDR3 loop is CASSILGADGYTF. The CDR3 DNA reads as TGTGCCAGTAGTATTTTGGGGGCGGATGGCTACACCTTC.

This clone has just a few counts. CDR3 amino acids: CASSRDSSYEQYF. Written as DNA, the CDR3 is TGTGCCAGCAGTCGGGACAGCTCCTACGAGCAGTACTTC. The genes are TRBV2 and TRBJ2-7, with TRBD1 identical over 7 bases. J gave up 0 bases and V 5 bases, and 1 base lay outside the gene matches. Germline V gene data show CDR1 as SNHLY and CDR2 as FYNNEI. The CDR3 extends over 13 amino acids.

The V call is TRBV5-1, the J call TRBJ1-4, with D maybe TRBD1 (5 bases). The CDR3 has 14 amino acids. V gave up 4 bases and J gave up 3 bases, with 10 bases separating them. Germline values: CDR1 SGHRS, CDR2 YFSETQ. Written as DNA, the CDR3 is TGCGCCAGCAGCGAGGGACGGGCTAATGAAAAACTGTTTTTT. Its protein product is CASSEGRANEKLFF.

V is TRBV7-7 and J is TRBJ1-1; TRBD1 is a possible D gene (5 bases). The V gene lost 5 bases and the J gene lost 1 base, with 8 bases spanning the gap. Germline-derived CDR1 and CDR2 are SSHAT and FNYEAQ (reference sequence). The CDR3 spans 13 residues. Here the CDR3 reads CASSIGQNTEAFF. CDR3 DNA sequence: TGTGCCAGCAGCATCGGACAGAACACTGAAGCTTTCTTT. The entire variable domain, with the rest obtained from reference TRBV7-7 and TRBJ1-1, is as follows: GAGVSQSPRYKVTKRGQDVTLRCDPISSHATLYWYQQALGQGPEFLTYFNYEAQPDKSGLPSDRFSAERPEGSISTLTIQRTEQRDSAMYRCASSIGQNTEAFFGQGTRLTVV.

Relative to its sample, this clone is medium-sized. Here the CDR3 DNA reads TGTGCCAGCAGTCCATCTGCGTTCGCGGTCTCCTATAATTCACCCCTCCACTTT. Translated: CASSPSAFAVSYNSPLHF. The V gene is TRBV27, the J gene TRBJ1-6; the D is unclear. Deletions cut 5 bases from V and 0 bases from J, with 17 bases between. The CDR3 extends over 18 amino acids. CDR1 is MNHEY, CDR2 SMNVEV, per germline (reference sequence).

The chain recombines TRBV5-1 with TRBJ2-1; 8 nucleotides align to TRBD1. CDR1 and CDR2 (germline): SGHRS, YFSETQ. V shed 2 bases and J 5 bases; nucleotides not matched to a gene: 9. The CDR3 has 16 amino acids. The CDR3 nucleotides read TGCGCCAGCAGCTTTCGGACAGGGCAACGGGACAATGAGCAGTTCTTC. Translated, it gives CASSFRTGQRDNEQFF. Looking up the rest from reference TRBV5-1 and TRBJ2-1 gives the full variable domain: KAGVTQTPRYLIKTRGQQVTLSCSPISGHRSVSWYQQTPGQGLQFLFEYFSETQRNKGNFPGRFSGRQFSNSRSEMNVSTLELGDSALYLCASSFRTGQRDNEQFFGPGTRLTVL.

The genes are TRBV29-1 and TRBJ2-1, with TRBD1 matching 10 bases. The ends lost 4 bases at V and 9 bases at J; junction bases unmatched: 9. Germline CDR1 and CDR2: SQVTM and ANQGSEA. The CDR3 length is 14 residues. The CDR3 protein is CSVVGGQGMGEQFF. The CDR3 DNA follows: TGCAGCGTTGTAGGGGGACAGGGGATGGGTGAGCAGTTCTTC.

The J gene is TRBJ1-2, the V gene TRBV28; the D gene is possibly TRBD1 (6 bases). Germline V gene sequence: CDR1 MDHEN, CDR2 SYDVKM. Trimming left V 5 bases short and J 6 bases short, with 22 bases between. CDR3 length equals 16 residues. CDR3 region: CASSSGGEASSNGYTF. CDR3 nucleotide sequence: TGTGCCAGCAGTAGCGGGGGCGAAGCTTCTTCCAATGGCTACACCTTC.

This chain joins TRBV5-1 and TRBJ1-3, with 7 bases identical to TRBD1. V gave up 2 bases and J gave up 4 bases; unmatched junction bases: 6. Germline V gene sequence: CDR1 SGHRS, CDR2 YFSETQ. CDR3 length: 15 amino acids. CDR3 residues: CASSFAGGQGNTIYF. DNA for the CDR3: TGCGCCAGCAGCTTCGCAGGGGGGCAGGGAAACACCATATATTTT.

This clone was seen a few times. The chain has TRBV7-9 and TRBJ2-7; D remains unclear. Germline assignment: CDR1 SEHNR and CDR2 FQNEAQ (reference sequence). This CDR3 spans 12 amino acids. V was cut by 2 bases and J by 0 bases, with 2 bases left in between. The chain's CDR3 is CASSLSSYEQYF. The CDR3 nucleotides read TGTGCCAGCAGCTTAAGCTCCTACGAGCAGTACTTC.

The chain is built from TRBV5-1 and TRBJ1-4, with D tentatively TRBD1 (5 bases). V shed 0 bases and J shed 7 bases, with 13 bases lying between them. Germline CDR1 and CDR2: SGHRS and YFSETQ. There are 15 residues in the CDR3. The CDR3 is CASSLGGREGEKLFF. CDR3 DNA sequence: TGCGCCAGCAGCTTGGGCGGCAGGGAAGGTGAAAAACTGTTTTTT.

The gene calls are TRBV19 and TRBJ2-7; D remains unclear. Germline-derived CDR1 and CDR2 are LNHDA and SQIVND (reference sequence). V lost 3 bases and J 2 bases, leaving 11 bases between the germline ends. The CDR3 has 14 residues. The CDR3, as DNA: TGTGCCAGTAGTATCGACTTATTCCCCTACGAGCAGTACTTC. It encodes CASSIDLFPYEQYF.

CDR3 residues: CASRPGQTTSGNTIYF. The CDR3 DNA reads as TGCGCCAGCAGACCCGGACAGACTACCTCTGGAAACACCATATATTTT. The chain is built from TRBV23-1 and TRBJ1-3, with D perhaps TRBD1 (6 bases). TRBV23-1 is recorded as an ORF, its role being uncertain. The V and J ends lost 6 bases and 0 bases respectively, with 15 bases between them. CDR3 size: 16 residues.

The J gene is TRBJ1-1, the V gene TRBV29-1; no clear D gene. The germline V gene has CDR1 SQVTM and CDR2 ANQGSEA. The CDR3 is 12 amino acids. The V end lost 1 base, the J end lost 3 bases, and 6 bases lay between the germline ends. The CDR3 loop reads CSVEGFHTEAFF. For the CDR3, the DNA is TGCAGCGTTGAAGGGTTCCACACTGAAGCTTTCTTT. The entire variable domain, with the rest obtained from reference TRBV29-1 and TRBJ1-1, is as follows: SAVISQKPSRDICQRGTSLTIQCQVDSQVTMMFWYRQQPGQSLTLIATANQGSEATYESGFVIDKFPISRPNLTFSTLTVSNMSPEDSSIYLCSVEGFHTEAFFGQGTRLTVV.

The rearrangement joins TRBV2 to TRBJ1-3; 8 positions agree with TRBD1. Unmatched junction bases numbered 5, after V lost 6 bases and J lost 1 base. CDR1 and CDR2 from the germline V gene are SNHLY and FYNNEI. There are 15 residues in the CDR3. CDR3 region: CASSVGQGSGNTIYF. CDR3 nucleotides: TGTGCCAGCAGCGTTGGACAGGGATCTGGAAACACCATATATTTT. Full variable domain (remainder filled in from reference TRBV2 and TRBJ1-3): EPEVTQTPSHQVTQMGQEVILRCVPISNHLYFYWYRQILGQKVEFLVSFYNNEISEKSEIFDDQFSVERPDGSNFTLKIRSTKLEDSAMYFCASSVGQGSGNTIYFGEGSWLTVV.